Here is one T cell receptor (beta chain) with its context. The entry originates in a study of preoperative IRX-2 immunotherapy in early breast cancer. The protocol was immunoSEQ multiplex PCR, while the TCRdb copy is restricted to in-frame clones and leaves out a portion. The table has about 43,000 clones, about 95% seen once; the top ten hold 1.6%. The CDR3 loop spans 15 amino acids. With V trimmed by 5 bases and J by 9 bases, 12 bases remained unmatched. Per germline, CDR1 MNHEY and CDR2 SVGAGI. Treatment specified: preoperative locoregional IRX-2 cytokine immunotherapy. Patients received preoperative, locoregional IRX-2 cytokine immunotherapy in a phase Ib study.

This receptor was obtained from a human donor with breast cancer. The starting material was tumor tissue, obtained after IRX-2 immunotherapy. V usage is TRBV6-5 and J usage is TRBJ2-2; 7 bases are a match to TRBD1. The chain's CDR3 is CASSIPGQGVRELFF. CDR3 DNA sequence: TGTGCCAGCAGTATCCCCGGGCAGGGGGTGCGGGAGCTGTTTTTT.